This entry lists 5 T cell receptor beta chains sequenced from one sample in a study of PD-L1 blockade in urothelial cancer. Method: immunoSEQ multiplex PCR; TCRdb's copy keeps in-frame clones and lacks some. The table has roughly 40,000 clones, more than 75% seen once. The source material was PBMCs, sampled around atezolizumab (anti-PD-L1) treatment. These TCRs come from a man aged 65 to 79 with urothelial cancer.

CDR3 nucleotides: TGTGCCAGCAGTTTAGGTAGCCCTGGAACCAAAAACATTCAGTACTTC. This gives the protein CASSLGSPGTKNIQYF. The gene calls are TRBV27 and TRBJ2-4; D uncertain. The CDR3 spans 16 residues. Germline-derived CDR1 and CDR2 are MNHEY and SMNVEV (reference sequence). V was shortened by 2 bases and J by 2 bases, with 13 bases between the two germline ends.

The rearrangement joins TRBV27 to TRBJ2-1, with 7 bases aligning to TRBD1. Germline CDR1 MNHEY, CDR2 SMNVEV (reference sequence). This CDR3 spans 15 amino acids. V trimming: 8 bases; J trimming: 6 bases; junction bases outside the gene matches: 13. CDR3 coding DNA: TGTGCCAGCTCCGTTACCGGGACAGTTTTCAATGAGCAGTTCTTC. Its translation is CASSVTGTVFNEQFF.

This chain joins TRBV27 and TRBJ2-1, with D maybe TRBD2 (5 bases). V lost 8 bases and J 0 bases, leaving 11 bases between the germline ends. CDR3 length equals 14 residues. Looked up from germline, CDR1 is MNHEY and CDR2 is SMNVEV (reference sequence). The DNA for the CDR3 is TGTGCCAGCGCCCCGGACTCCTCCTACAATGAGCAGTTCTTC. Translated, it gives CASAPDSSYNEQFF.

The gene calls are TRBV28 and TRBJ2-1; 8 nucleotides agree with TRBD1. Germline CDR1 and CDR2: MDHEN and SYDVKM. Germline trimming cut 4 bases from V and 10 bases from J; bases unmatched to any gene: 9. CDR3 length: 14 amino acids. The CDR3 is CASSYPHDRGEQFF. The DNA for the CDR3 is TGTGCCAGCAGTTACCCACATGACAGGGGCGAGCAGTTCTTC.

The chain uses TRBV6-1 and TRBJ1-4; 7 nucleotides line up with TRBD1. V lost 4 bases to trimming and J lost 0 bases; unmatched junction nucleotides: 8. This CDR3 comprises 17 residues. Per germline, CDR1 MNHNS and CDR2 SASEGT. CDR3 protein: CASSARDRRATNEKLFF. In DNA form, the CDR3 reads TGTGCCAGCAGTGCTCGGGACAGACGAGCAACTAATGAAAAACTGTTTTTT.